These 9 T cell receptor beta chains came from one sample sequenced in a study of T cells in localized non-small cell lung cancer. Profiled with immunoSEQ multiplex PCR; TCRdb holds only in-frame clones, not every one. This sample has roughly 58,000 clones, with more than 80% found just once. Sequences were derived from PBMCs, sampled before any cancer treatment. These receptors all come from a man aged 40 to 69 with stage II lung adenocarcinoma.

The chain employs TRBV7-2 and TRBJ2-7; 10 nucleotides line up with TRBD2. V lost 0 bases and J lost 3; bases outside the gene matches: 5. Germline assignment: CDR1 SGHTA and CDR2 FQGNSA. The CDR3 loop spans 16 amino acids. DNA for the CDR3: TGTGCCAGCAGCTTAGCCGGGGTAGCGGGAGGCTACGAGCAGTACTTC. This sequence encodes CASSLAGVAGGYEQYF.

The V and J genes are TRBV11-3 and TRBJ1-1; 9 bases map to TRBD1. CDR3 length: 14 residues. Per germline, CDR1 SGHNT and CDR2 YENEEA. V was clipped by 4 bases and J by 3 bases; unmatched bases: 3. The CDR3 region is CASSSDRGDTEAFF. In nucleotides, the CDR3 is TGTGCCAGCAGCTCTGACAGGGGGGACACTGAAGCTTTCTTT.

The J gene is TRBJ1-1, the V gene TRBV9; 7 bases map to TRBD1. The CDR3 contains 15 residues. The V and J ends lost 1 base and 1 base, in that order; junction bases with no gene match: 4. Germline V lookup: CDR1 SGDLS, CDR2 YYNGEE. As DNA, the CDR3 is TGTGCCAGCAGCGTATATGAGGGGGCGAACACTGAAGCTTTCTTT. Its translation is CASSVYEGANTEAFF.

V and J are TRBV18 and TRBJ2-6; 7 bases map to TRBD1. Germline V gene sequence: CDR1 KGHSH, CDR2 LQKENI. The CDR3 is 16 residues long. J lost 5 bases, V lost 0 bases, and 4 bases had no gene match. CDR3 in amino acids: CASSPPDRVRANVLTF. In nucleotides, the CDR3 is TGTGCCAGCTCACCACCAGACAGGGTTAGGGCCAACGTCCTGACTTTC.

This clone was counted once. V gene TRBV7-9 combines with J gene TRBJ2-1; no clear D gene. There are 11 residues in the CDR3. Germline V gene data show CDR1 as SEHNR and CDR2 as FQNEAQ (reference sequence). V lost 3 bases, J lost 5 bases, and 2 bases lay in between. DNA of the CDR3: TGTGCCAGCAGCTTGGACAATGAGCAGTTCTTC. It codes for CASSLDNEQFF.

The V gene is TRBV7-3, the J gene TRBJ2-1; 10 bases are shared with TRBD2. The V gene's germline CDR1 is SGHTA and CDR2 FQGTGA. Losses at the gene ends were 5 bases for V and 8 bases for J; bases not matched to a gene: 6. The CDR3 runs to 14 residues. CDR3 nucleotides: TGTGCCAGCAGCGCTTCTAGCGGGAGCTATGAGCAGTTCTTC. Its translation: CASSASSGSYEQFF.

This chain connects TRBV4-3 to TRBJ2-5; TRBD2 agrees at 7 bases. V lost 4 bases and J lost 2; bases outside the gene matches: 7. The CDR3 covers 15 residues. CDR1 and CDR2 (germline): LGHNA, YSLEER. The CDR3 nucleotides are TGCGCCAGCAGCCGTACCCGGGGGGAACAAGAGACCCAGTACTTC. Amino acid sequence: CASSRTRGEQETQYF.

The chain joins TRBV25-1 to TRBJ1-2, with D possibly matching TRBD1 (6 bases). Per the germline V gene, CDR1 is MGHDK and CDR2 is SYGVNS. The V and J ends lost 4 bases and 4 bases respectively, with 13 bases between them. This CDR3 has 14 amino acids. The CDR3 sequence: CASSGWDTAYGYTF. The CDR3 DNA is TGTGCCAGCAGTGGATGGGACACAGCCTATGGCTACACCTTC.

CDR3 amino acids: CASSRQGAEAFF. CDR3 DNA sequence: TGTGCCAGCAGCCGACAGGGGGCTGAAGCTTTCTTT. The chain combines TRBV7-9 with TRBJ1-1; TRBD1 agrees at 9 bases. The CDR3 extends over 12 amino acids. The V segment lost 5 bases and the J segment 6 bases; nucleotides outside the gene matches: 1. The germline gives CDR1 SEHNR, CDR2 FQNEAQ (reference sequence).